This TCR beta chain is drawn from a study of CD8 T cells in Susac syndrome. With random hexamers, reverse transcription was performed on about 0.5 to 1 ug of RNA. MiXCR, run by TCRdb on the immunoSEQ multiplex PCR reads, gives a single entry per CDR3 protein. The sample includes 120,000 or so distinct CDR3 sequences, roughly 94% of them seen just once. Germline V gives CDR1 MNHNS, CDR2 SASEGT. J gave up 0 bases and V 8 bases, and 6 bases lay outside the gene matches. The CDR3 is 16 residues long. Study-wide results and limits: About 16 Susac-specific public clones were found in total CD8+ repertoires and roughly five in CD8+ TEMRA repertoires.

On this clonotype itself: The antigen remains undetermined.

The origin of this receptor is a human donor with Susac syndrome. The chain uses TRBV6-1 and TRBJ2-6, with 8 bases identical to TRBD1. Sequenced input: CD8+ T cells from PBMCs. The CDR3 sequence: CASRDRGISGANVLTF. The CDR3 DNA reads as TGTGCCAGCCGCGACAGGGGAATCTCTGGGGCCAACGTCCTGACTTTC.